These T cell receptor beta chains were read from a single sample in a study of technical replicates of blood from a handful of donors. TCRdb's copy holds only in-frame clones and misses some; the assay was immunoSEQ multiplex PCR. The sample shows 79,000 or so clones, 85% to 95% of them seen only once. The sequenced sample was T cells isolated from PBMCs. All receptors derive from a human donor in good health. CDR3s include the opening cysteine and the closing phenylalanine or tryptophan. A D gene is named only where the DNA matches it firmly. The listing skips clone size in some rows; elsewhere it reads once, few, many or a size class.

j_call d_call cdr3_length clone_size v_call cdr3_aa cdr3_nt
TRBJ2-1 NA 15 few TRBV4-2 CASSQGQGGINEQFF TGTGCCAGCAGCCAAGGACAGGGAGGAATCAATGAGCAGTTCTTC
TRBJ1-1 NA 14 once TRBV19 CASSNTGLNTEAFF TGTGCCAGTAGTAATACAGGGCTGAACACTGAAGCTTTCTTT
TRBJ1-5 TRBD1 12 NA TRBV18 CASSLDDRAKHF TGTGCCAGCTCACTTGACGACAGGGCGAAGCATTTT
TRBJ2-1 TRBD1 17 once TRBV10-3 CAISESRWDRPYNEQFF TGTGCCATCAGTGAGTCGAGGTGGGACAGACCATACAATGAGCAGTTCTTC
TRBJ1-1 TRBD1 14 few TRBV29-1 CSVAWAGGETEAFF TGCAGCGTTGCTTGGGCAGGGGGCGAGACTGAAGCTTTCTTT
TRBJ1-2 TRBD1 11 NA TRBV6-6 CASSRDSGYTF TGTGCCAGCAGCCGGGACAGCGGCTACACCTTC
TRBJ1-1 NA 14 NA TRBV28 CASSFFQENTEAFF TGTGCCAGCAGTTTCTTTCAGGAGAACACTGAAGCTTTCTTT
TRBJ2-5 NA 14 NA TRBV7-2 CASSSDWNQETQYF TGTGCCAGCAGTTCTGACTGGAACCAAGAGACCCAGTACTTC
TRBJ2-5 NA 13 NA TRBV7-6 CASSFSGQETQYF TGTGCCAGCAGCTTCTCAGGCCAAGAGACCCAGTACTTC
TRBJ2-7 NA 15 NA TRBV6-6 CASSINRGTNYEQYF TGTGCCAGCAGTATTAATCGGGGAACGAACTACGAGCAGTACTTC
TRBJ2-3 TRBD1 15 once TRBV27 CASSLGQTKTDTQYF TGTGCCAGCAGTTTGGGACAGACAAAGACAGATACGCAGTATTTT
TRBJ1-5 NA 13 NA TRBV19 CASFPQGGQPQHF TGTGCCAGCTTTCCGCAGGGAGGTCAGCCCCAGCATTTT
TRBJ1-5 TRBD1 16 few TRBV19 CASSRVGDRSNQPQHF TGTGCCAGTAGTAGGGTCGGGGACAGGTCTAATCAGCCCCAGCATTTT
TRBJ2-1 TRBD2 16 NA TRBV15 CATSRSRLAGGNEQFF TGTGCCACCAGCAGAAGTAGACTAGCGGGAGGAAATGAGCAGTTCTTC
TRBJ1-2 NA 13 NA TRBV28 CASSLATNYGYTF TGTGCCAGCAGTTTGGCAACTAACTATGGCTACACCTTC
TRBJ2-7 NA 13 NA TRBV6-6 CASSFSRFYEQYF TGTGCCAGCAGTTTTTCTCGTTTCTACGAGCAGTACTTC
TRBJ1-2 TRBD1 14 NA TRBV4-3 CASSQRGGRYGYTF TGCGCCAGCAGCCAGAGAGGGGGCAGGTATGGCTACACCTTC
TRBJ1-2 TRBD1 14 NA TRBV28 CASSKTGAGYGYTF TGTGCCAGCAGCAAAACAGGGGCAGGCTATGGCTACACCTTC
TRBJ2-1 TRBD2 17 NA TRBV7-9 CASSLGRGLASYNEQFF TGTGCCAGCAGCTTAGGCCGAGGACTAGCGTCCTACAATGAGCAGTTCTTC
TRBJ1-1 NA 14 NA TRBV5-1 CASSLLDRNTEAFF TGCGCCAGCAGCTTGTTAGACAGGAACACTGAAGCTTTCTTT
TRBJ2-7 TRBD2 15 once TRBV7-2 CASSPRFSGRDEQYF TGTGCCAGCAGCCCAAGATTTAGCGGGAGGGACGAGCAGTACTTC
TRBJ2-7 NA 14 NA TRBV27 CASSFIRTTYEQYF TGTGCCAGCAGTTTTATTCGGACTACCTACGAGCAGTACTTC
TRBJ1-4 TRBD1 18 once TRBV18 CASSPNRGRDLLNEKLFF TGTGCCAGCTCACCGAACAGGGGGCGGGATCTTCTTAATGAAAAACTGTTTTTT
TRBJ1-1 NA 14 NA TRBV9 CASSTLEGRTEAFF TGTGCCAGCAGCACCTTAGAGGGTCGAACTGAAGCTTTCTTT
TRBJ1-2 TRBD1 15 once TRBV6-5 CASSYSGQVFYGYTF TGTGCCAGCAGTTACTCAGGACAGGTCTTCTATGGCTACACCTTC
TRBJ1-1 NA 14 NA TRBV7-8 CASSSPGVLTEAFF TGTGCCAGCAGCTCCCCAGGGGTTTTGACTGAAGCTTTCTTT
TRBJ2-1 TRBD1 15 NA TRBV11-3 CASSFDRGFYNEQFF TGTGCCAGCAGCTTCGACAGGGGTTTCTACAATGAGCAGTTCTTC
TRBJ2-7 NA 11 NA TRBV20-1 CSAWRGYEQYF TGCAGTGCTTGGCGGGGCTACGAGCAGTACTTC
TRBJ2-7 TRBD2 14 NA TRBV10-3 CAITTGLASYEQYF TGTGCCATCACCACCGGACTAGCATCCTACGAGCAGTACTTC
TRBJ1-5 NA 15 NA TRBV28 CASSLLNRGNQPQHF TGTGCCAGCAGTTTACTCAACAGGGGCAATCAGCCCCAGCATTTT
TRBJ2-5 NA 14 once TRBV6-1 CASSDSGLQETQYF TGTGCCAGCAGTGATTCAGGTCTTCAAGAGACCCAGTACTTC
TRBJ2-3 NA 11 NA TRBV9 CASSPGTTQYF TGTGCCAGCAGCCCCGGGACAACGCAGTATTTT
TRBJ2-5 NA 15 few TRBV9 CASSVGPGAWETQYF TGTGCCAGCAGCGTAGGTCCAGGGGCGTGGGAGACCCAGTACTTC
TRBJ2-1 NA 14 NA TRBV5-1 CASRREPTGDEQFF TGCGCCAGCAGGCGGGAACCTACGGGGGATGAGCAGTTCTTC
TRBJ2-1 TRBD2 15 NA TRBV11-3 CASSLRGGGSDEQFF TGTGCCAGCAGCTTAAGAGGCGGGGGGTCGGATGAGCAGTTCTTC
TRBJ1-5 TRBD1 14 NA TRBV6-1 CASSEGTGTQPQHF TGTGCCAGCAGTGAAGGGACAGGGACTCAGCCCCAGCATTTT
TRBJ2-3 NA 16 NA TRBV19 CASSSFGRDLRDTQYF TGTGCCAGTAGTAGCTTCGGCAGGGATTTAAGAGATACGCAGTATTTT
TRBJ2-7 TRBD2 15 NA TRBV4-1 CASSQGPGGYYEQYF TGCGCCAGCAGCCAAGGACCGGGAGGCTACTACGAGCAGTACTTC
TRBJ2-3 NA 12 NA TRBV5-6 CASSFGTDTQYF TGTGCCAGCAGCTTCGGGACAGATACGCAGTATTTT
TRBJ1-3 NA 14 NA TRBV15 CATSRARTGNTIYF TGTGCCACCAGCCGAGCGCGAACTGGAAACACCATATATTTT
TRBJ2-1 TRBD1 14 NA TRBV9 CASSGETGPNEQFF TGTGCCAGCAGCGGCGAGACAGGGCCCAATGAGCAGTTCTTC
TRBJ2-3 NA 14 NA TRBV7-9 CASSLENSGDTQYF TGTGCCAGCAGCTTAGAGAACAGTGGAGATACGCAGTATTTT
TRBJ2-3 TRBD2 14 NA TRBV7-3 CASSFSGSTDTQYF TGTGCCAGCAGCTTTAGCGGGAGCACAGATACGCAGTATTTT
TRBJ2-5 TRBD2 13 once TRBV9 CASSFGGEETQYF TGTGCCAGCAGCTTTGGGGGGGAAGAGACCCAGTACTTC
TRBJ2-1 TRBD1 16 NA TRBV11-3 CASSPEGGSQHNEQFF TGTGCCAGCAGCCCCGAAGGGGGCTCCCAACACAATGAGCAGTTCTTC
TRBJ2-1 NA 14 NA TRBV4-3 CASSPGQGYNEQFF TGCGCCAGCAGCCCGGGCCAGGGTTACAATGAGCAGTTCTTC
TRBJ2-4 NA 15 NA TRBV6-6 CASRRPSSDKNIQYF TGTGCCAGCAGACGCCCCTCTAGCGACAAAAACATTCAGTACTTC
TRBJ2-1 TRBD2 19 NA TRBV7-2 CASSSKPLLAGISHNEQFF TGTGCCAGCAGCTCAAAACCCCTCCTAGCGGGAATTAGCCACAATGAGCAGTTCTTC